The source of this TCR beta chain is a study of cytomegalovirus exposure and HLA in healthy donors. General study points: Several of the most significant clusters appeared linked to common viral pathogens, based on a later analysis.

This cohort consisted of healthy bone marrow donors. The PCR was carried out with 60 Vbeta primers and 13 Jbeta primers. TCRdb's copy holds only in-frame clones and misses some; the assay was immunoSEQ multiplex PCR. The sample includes around 150,000 clones, over 75% of them seen just once. As regards this clone: Its antigen is as yet unknown.

The CDR3 is made up of 17 amino acids. CDR1 and CDR2 (germline): SGHRS, YFSETQ. The ends lost 0 bases at V and 1 base at J; junction bases unmatched: 3. Sequenced: PBMCs. This TCR came from a man aged 25 to 40 in good health and CMV-seronegative. The chain uses TRBV5-1 and TRBJ1-6, with 8 nucleotides matching TRBD1. CDR3: CASSLGTGRSYNSPLHF. The CDR3 DNA reads TGCGCCAGCAGCTTGGGGACAGGGAGGTCCTATAATTCACCCCTCCACTTT.